The sequence of this T cell receptor beta chain was determined in a study of blood T cell repertoires in COVID-19. Overall study: Samples of COVID-19 (acute and convalescent) were obtained from the United States, Italy and Spain.

This table comes from immunoSEQ multiplex PCR, and its TCRdb copy is limited to in-frame clones, with some not included. The sample holds about 39,000 clones, more than 80% seen once. Germline assignment: CDR1 LGHDT and CDR2 YNNKEL (reference sequence). This CDR3 spans 13 amino acids. V lost 4 bases and J lost 4, with 8 bases in between. This clonotype was sampled from a man in his 60s with acute or convalescent COVID-19. Material for sequencing was peripheral blood. The chain couples TRBV3-1 (or the pseudogene TRBV3-2) to TRBJ1-5; the D gene is possibly TRBD1 (5 bases). This CDR3 is CASSRTSNQPQHF. The CDR3 DNA sequence: TGTGCCAGCAGCCGGACATCAAATCAGCCCCAGCATTTT.